These 17 T cell receptor beta chains share one sample of origin, sequenced in a study of cytomegalovirus exposure and HLA in healthy donors. A multiplex PCR was run with 60 Vbeta primers and 13 Jbeta primers. The repertoire was sequenced with immunoSEQ multiplex PCR; TCRdb's copy has only in-frame clones and lacks some. The table shows about 180,000 clones, with 72% occurring only once. Sequencing used PBMCs. These receptors were taken from a human donor in good health.

V usage is TRBV5-5 and J usage is TRBJ1-6, with 7 bases that match TRBD1. Germline CDR1 and CDR2: SGHKS and YYEKEE (reference sequence). There are 15 residues in the CDR3. With 5 bases clipped from V and 4 bases from J, the junction kept 6 bases outside the gene matches. DNA for the CDR3: TGTGCCAGCAGAGTCGACAGGGAATATAATTCACCCCTCCACTTT. Translated: CASRVDREYNSPLHF.

The chain couples TRBV27 to TRBJ2-7; D is perhaps TRBD1 (5 bases). Germline CDR1 is MNHEY and CDR2 is SMNVEV (reference sequence). The CDR3 is 15 amino acids. Trimming stripped 2 bases from V and 1 base from J, with 12 bases between. The CDR3 nucleotides read TGTGCCAGCAGTTTAGGCGGAAGACAGTCCTACGAGCAGTACTTC. Translating it yields CASSLGGRQSYEQYF.

The rearrangement links TRBV27 to TRBJ1-5; TRBD1 might be the D (6 bases). V lost 5 bases and J 9 bases, leaving 17 bases between the germline ends. This CDR3 is 14 amino acids long. Germline V gives CDR1 MNHEY, CDR2 SMNVEV (reference sequence). The CDR3 nucleotides are TGTGCCAGCAGTCCCGACAGGCCCCGGGGGCCCCAGCATTTT. It is translated as CASSPDRPRGPQHF.

CDR3 DNA: TGTGCCAGCAGTTACGGTTCTGGGACTAGCGGAGGCGGGCAGTACTTC. This gives the protein CASSYGSGTSGGGQYF. V is TRBV6-5 and J is TRBJ2-7; 11 bases map to TRBD2. From germline, CDR1 is MNHEY and CDR2 SVGAGI. The V gene end was trimmed by 2 bases and the J gene end by 9 bases; junction bases not matched to a gene: 12. The CDR3 has 16 amino acids.

J is TRBJ2-2 and V is TRBV6-5; 13 bases agree with TRBD2. Trimming cost V 6 bases and J 6 bases; bases outside gene matches: 4. The length of the CDR3 is 15 residues. Germline-derived CDR1 and CDR2 are MNHEY and SVGAGI. CDR3 coding DNA: TGTGCCAGCAGACGGACTAGCGGGGGCTCCGGGGAGCTGTTTTTT. Translated, it gives CASRRTSGGSGELFF.

This sequence joins TRBV5-6 and TRBJ2-1; the D gene is possibly TRBD2 (6 bases). CDR1 SGHDT and CDR2 YYEEEE come from the germline V gene. The V and J ends lost 3 bases and 9 bases respectively, with 16 bases between them. The CDR3 spans 14 residues. This chain's CDR3 is CASSSRTTNTEQFF. In DNA form, the CDR3 reads TGTGCCAGCAGCTCTCGGACTACCAACACTGAGCAGTTCTTC.

This clone was counted a single time. This sequence joins TRBV5-1 and TRBJ2-2; D may be TRBD1 (5 bases). Between the trimmed V and J ends, which lost 0 bases and 4 bases, there was a span of 13 bases. The CDR3 spans 16 residues. The germline gives CDR1 SGHRS, CDR2 YFSETQ. DNA for the CDR3: TGCGCCAGCAGCTTGGAGAAGGGGCTCGGCACCGGGGAGCTGTTTTTT. Translated: CASSLEKGLGTGELFF.

This chain links TRBV30 with TRBJ2-3; tentatively, D is TRBD2 (6 bases). Germline-derived CDR1 and CDR2 are GTSNPN and SVGIG (reference sequence). The CDR3 covers 15 residues. With 4 bases removed from V and 2 bases from J, the gap between germline ends came to 16 bases. The CDR3 DNA reads TGTGCCTGGAAATACTCGCGGGGCCACACAGATACGCAGTATTTT. It is translated as CAWKYSRGHTDTQYF.

This clone was found once. CDR3 amino acids: CASSLAERTQETQYF. Here the CDR3 DNA reads TGTGCCAGCAGCTTAGCCGAGCGGACCCAAGAGACCCAGTACTTC. V and J are TRBV7-6 and TRBJ2-5; TRBD2 might be the D (5 bases). CDR1 and CDR2 (germline): SGHVS, FNYEAQ. V was pared by 0 bases and J by 1 base, with 9 bases between. This CDR3 is 15 amino acids long.

Note on this clone: Distinct nucleotide sequences in the sample also encode this CDR3. CDR3 bases: TGCGCCAGCAGCTCCCAGGGGAACACTGAAGCTTTCTTT. Translating gives CASSSQGNTEAFF. The J gene is TRBJ1-1, the V gene TRBV5-1; possible D gene TRBD1, 5 bases. This CDR3 spans 13 amino acids. Per the germline V gene, CDR1 is SGHRS and CDR2 is YFSETQ. The V and J ends lost 3 bases and 1 base respectively, with 7 bases between them.

The chain joins TRBV19 to TRBJ1-1, with 8 bases identical to TRBD1. Trimming removed 5 bases from V and 1 base from J; junction bases left unmatched: 9. The CDR3 totals 16 residues. Germline V gives CDR1 LNHDA, CDR2 SQIVND (reference sequence). CDR3: CASSERTGLQNTEAFF. CDR3 DNA sequence: TGTGCCAGTAGTGAACGGACAGGGCTACAGAACACTGAAGCTTTCTTT.

The chain employs TRBV7-2 and TRBJ1-4; weak D call: TRBD1 (6 bases). V dropped 5 bases and J dropped 7 bases, with 17 bases sitting between them. The CDR3 length is 15 residues. Per the germline V gene, CDR1 is SGHTA and CDR2 is FQGNSA. The CDR3 nucleotides read TGTGCCAGCAGCCGCGAGGGGGTCCAGGGTGAAAAACTGTTTTTT. Its translation is CASSREGVQGEKLFF.

This sequence joins TRBV5-1 and TRBJ2-4; D call uncertain. This CDR3 region has 17 residues. CDR1 and CDR2 (germline): SGHRS, YFSETQ. V was clipped by 8 bases and J by 1 base, with 22 bases between them. The CDR3, as DNA: TGCGCCAGTACGTTATCTTCACCAGAGGCGGCCAAAAACATTCAGTACTTC. Its translation: CASTLSSPEAAKNIQYF.

J is TRBJ2-2 and V is TRBV27; tentatively, D is TRBD2 (5 bases). The CDR3 extends over 16 amino acids. V was shortened by 4 bases and J by 2 bases, with 14 bases between the two germline ends. Germline assignment: CDR1 MNHEY and CDR2 SMNVEV (reference sequence). CDR3 nucleotides: TGTGCCAGCAGTTCCCTGGGAGCGCCAAACACCGGGGAGCTGTTTTTT. Encoded protein: CASSSLGAPNTGELFF.

The rearrangement joins TRBV9 to TRBJ1-2, with D hard to call. CDR1 and CDR2 (germline): SGDLS, YYNGEE. V lost 4 bases to trimming and J lost 2 bases, with 15 bases between them. The CDR3 contains 15 residues. The CDR3 protein is CASSPAVRGNYGYTF. The CDR3, as DNA: TGTGCCAGCAGCCCCGCTGTTCGGGGAAACTATGGCTACACCTTC.

This chain connects TRBV5-6 to TRBJ1-4; D is undetermined. The CDR3 sequence is 13 residues long. Per the germline V gene, CDR1 is SGHDT and CDR2 is YYEEEE. Trimming pared 4 bases from V and 8 bases from J, leaving 12 bases between. The CDR3 nucleotides read TGTGCCAGCAGCCATCGCGGAGGGGAAAAACTGTTTTTT. This encodes CASSHRGGEKLFF.

The gene calls are TRBV19 and TRBJ1-1; no clear D gene. The V end was cut by 6 bases, the J end by 4 bases, with 9 bases between. The CDR3 is made up of 12 amino acids. Germline loops: CDR1 LNHDA, CDR2 SQIVND (reference sequence). The CDR3 region is CASSPGVTEAFF. CDR3 nucleotide sequence: TGTGCCAGTAGCCCCGGGGTCACTGAAGCTTTCTTT. The whole variable domain, filled in from reference TRBV19 and TRBJ1-1, reads DGGITQSPKYLFRKEGQNVTLSCEQNLNHDAMYWYRQDPGQGLRLIYYSQIVNDFQKGDIAEGYSVSREKKESFPLTVTSAQKNPTAFYLCASSPGVTEAFFGQGTRLTVV.